This T cell receptor beta chain appears in the sequencing data of a study of control samples from healthy donors and cancer patients. Trimming took 1 base from V and 3 from J, leaving 5 bases between them. CDR1 and CDR2 (germline): SGHVS, FQNEAQ. The CDR3 covers 13 residues. TCRdb's table, derived via immunoSEQ multiplex PCR, lists solely in-frame clones and lacks some. The top ten clones hold roughly 7.7% of a sample with approximately 100,000 clones, roughly 91% of them seen once. The receptor was derived from a man aged 25-45 years in good health. Source material: blood. This chain links TRBV7-8 with TRBJ2-3; D is perhaps TRBD1 or TRBD2 (5 bases each). The DNA for the CDR3 is TGTGCCAGCAGCTTAGGGGGGACAGATACGCAGTATTTT. It encodes CASSLGGTDTQYF.